This is a list of T cell receptor beta chains from one sample in a study of blood T cell repertoires in COVID-19. The repertoire was sequenced with immunoSEQ multiplex PCR; TCRdb's copy has only in-frame clones and lacks some. The repertoire includes tens of thousands of clones, roughly 88% of them detected once, and around 1.2% sits in the top ten. Sequencing input: peripheral blood. The receptors come from an older woman with acute or convalescent COVID-19. The CDR3 runs from the conserved cysteine through the conserved F or W. Each record gives: clone size, V gene, J gene, D gene, CDR3 protein, CDR3 DNA. A D gene is named only where the DNA matches it firmly. The size of a clone is reported for some rows only, either as once, few or many, or as a class for expanded clones.

>NA|TRBV30|TRBJ2-1|TRBD2
CAWSGGSGRTNNEQFF
TGTGCCTGGAGTGGGGGTAGCGGGAGGACCAACAATGAGCAGTTCTTC
>NA|TRBV4-1|TRBJ2-1|TRBD2
CASRPTSGGDYNEQFF
TGCGCCAGCAGACCGACTAGCGGGGGTGACTACAATGAGCAGTTCTTC
>few|TRBV19|TRBJ1-2|NA
CASSTRGVIYGYTF
TGTGCCAGTAGTACGCGGGGCGTTATCTATGGCTACACCTTC
>NA|TRBV27|TRBJ1-1|TRBD1
CASRGTGSLEAFF
TGTGCCAGCAGGGGGACAGGAAGCTTGGAAGCTTTCTTT
>NA|TRBV10-3|TRBJ2-2|NA
CAISALGGPNTGELFF
TGTGCCATCAGTGCCCTTGGAGGGCCGAACACCGGGGAGCTGTTTTTT
>NA|TRBV5-1|TRBJ1-4|NA
CASSLREPKEKLFF
TGCGCCAGCAGCCTTAGGGAGCCGAAGGAAAAACTGTTTTTT
>NA|TRBV7-9|TRBJ2-5|NA
CASSFGSRETQYF
TGTGCCAGCAGCTTTGGTTCGAGGGAGACCCAGTACTTC
>NA|TRBV6-2/TRBV6-3|TRBJ2-3|NA
CASSYVTAKGSGTDTQYF
TGTGCCAGCAGTTACGTAACTGCAAAGGGGTCCGGCACAGATACGCAGTATTTT
>NA|TRBV15|TRBJ2-2|TRBD1
CATSRDQGDTGELFF
TGTGCCACCAGCAGAGATCAGGGGGACACCGGGGAGCTGTTTTTT
>NA|TRBV27|TRBJ2-5|TRBD2
CASSILAGGPGETQYF
TGTGCCAGCAGTATACTAGCGGGGGGTCCCGGGGAGACCCAGTACTTC
>NA|TRBV5-1|TRBJ2-1|TRBD1
CASSSDRGSSSYNEQFF
TGCGCCAGCAGCAGCGACAGGGGATCAAGCTCCTACAATGAGCAGTTCTTC
>NA|TRBV9|TRBJ2-3|TRBD2
CASSPAGVADTQYF
TGTGCCAGCAGCCCAGCGGGAGTGGCAGATACGCAGTATTTT
>NA|TRBV7-9|TRBJ2-1|NA
CASSFSSNEQFF
TGTGCCAGCAGCTTTTCTAGCAATGAGCAGTTCTTC
>few|TRBV19|TRBJ1-4|TRBD1
CASSFGQGGVEKLFF
TGTGCCAGTAGTTTTGGACAGGGTGGGGTGGAAAAACTGTTTTTT